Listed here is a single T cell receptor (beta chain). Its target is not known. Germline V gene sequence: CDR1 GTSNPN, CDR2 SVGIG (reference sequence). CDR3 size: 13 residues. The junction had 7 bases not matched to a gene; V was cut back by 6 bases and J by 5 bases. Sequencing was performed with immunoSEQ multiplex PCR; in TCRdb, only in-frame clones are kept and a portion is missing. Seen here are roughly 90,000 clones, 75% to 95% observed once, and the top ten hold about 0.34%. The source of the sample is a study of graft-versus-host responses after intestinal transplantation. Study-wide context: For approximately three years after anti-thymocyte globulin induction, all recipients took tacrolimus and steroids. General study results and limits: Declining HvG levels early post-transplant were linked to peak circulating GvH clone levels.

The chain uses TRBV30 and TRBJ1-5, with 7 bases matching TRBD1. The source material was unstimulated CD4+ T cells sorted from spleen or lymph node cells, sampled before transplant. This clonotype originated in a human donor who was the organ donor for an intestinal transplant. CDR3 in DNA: TGTGCCTGCTCAGACAGGGAGTATCAGCCCCAGCATTTT. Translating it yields CACSDREYQPQHF.